This T cell receptor beta chain stems from a study of beta chain features in type 1 diabetes. Reverse transcription of all isolated RNA meant that expressed TCRB transcripts were sequenced. Assay used: immunoSEQ multiplex PCR; TCRdb lists only in-frame clones, some missing. The sample lists under 250,000 clones; around an eighth were seen once. Germline V CDR1 and CDR2: LNHDA, SQIVND (reference sequence). The CDR3 extends over 13 amino acids. Trimming left V 5 bases short and J 2 bases short, with 9 bases between. Cell sorting via CD45RO/CCR7/CD25/CD127/CD95/CD27 was performed to obtain CD4+ naive, central memory, regulatory and stem cell-like memory cells.

The receptor was derived from a woman aged 40 to 50 in good health. The rearrangement links TRBV19 to TRBJ1-2; D may be TRBD1 (6 bases). The sample consisted of naive CD4+ T cells from blood. The CDR3 loop is CASSLGTNYGYTF. The DNA for the CDR3 is TGTGCCAGTAGTCTCGGGACAAACTATGGCTACACCTTC.